The present T cell receptor (beta chain) was sequenced within a study of Graves' ophthalmopathy and Graves' hyperthyroidism. Study at large: The blood sample was drawn at first diagnosis and before any treatment.

Clinical symptoms, serum thyroxine, TRAb, thyroid ultrasound and orbital computed tomography were relied on for diagnosis. Isolation of PBMCs was performed using roughly 10 ml of fresh peripheral blood. CDR1 and CDR2 (germline): MGHDK, SYGVNS. V lost 3 bases and J lost 5, with 16 bases in between. This CDR3 is built from 15 residues. Investigators amplified TCR beta CDR3 regions from RNA transcripts. RT-PCR in the first round used HTBI primers; a second-round multiplex PCR followed. MiXCR was run by TCRdb on the multiplex PCR reads, yielding one entry per CDR3 protein. The repertoire holds around 660,000 distinct CDR3 sequences, with just over 40% as singletons. This clonotype was seen repeatedly, ten times or more.

J is TRBJ1-1 and V is TRBV25-1, with D possibly matching TRBD1 (5 bases). Sequencing was performed on peripheral blood. The clonotype comes from an adult man with Graves' ophthalmopathy. CDR3 protein: CASSDDKAGFTEAFF. The CDR3 bases are TGTGCCAGCAGTGATGATAAAGCAGGGTTTACTGAAGCTTTCTTT.